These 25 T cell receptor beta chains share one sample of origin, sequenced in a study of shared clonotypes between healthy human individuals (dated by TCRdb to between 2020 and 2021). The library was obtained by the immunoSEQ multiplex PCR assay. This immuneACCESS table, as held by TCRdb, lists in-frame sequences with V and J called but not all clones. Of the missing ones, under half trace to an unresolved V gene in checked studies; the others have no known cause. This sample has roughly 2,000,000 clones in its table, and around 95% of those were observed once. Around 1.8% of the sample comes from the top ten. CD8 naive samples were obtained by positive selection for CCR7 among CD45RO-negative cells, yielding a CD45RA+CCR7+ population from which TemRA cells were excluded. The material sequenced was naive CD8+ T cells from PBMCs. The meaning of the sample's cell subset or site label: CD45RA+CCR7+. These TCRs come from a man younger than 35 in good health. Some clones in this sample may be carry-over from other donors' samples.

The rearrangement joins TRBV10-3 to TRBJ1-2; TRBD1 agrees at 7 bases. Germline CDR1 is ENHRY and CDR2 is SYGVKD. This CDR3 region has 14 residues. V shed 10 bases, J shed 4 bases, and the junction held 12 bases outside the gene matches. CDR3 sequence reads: CATRDSEHGYGYTF. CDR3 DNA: TGTGCCACCCGGGACAGCGAACATGGCTATGGCTACACCTTC.

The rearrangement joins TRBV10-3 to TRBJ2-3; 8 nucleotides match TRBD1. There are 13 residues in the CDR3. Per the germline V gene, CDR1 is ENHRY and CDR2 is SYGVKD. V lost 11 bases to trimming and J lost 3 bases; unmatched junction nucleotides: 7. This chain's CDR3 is CAYRGAGTDTQYF. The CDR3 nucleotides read TGTGCCTACAGGGGGGCTGGGACAGATACGCAGTATTTT.

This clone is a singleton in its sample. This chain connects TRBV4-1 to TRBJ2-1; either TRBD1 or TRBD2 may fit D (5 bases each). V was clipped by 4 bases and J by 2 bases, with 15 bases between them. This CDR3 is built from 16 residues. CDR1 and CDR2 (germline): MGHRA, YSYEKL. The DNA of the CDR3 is TGCGCCAGCAGCCTGAAAGGGACCTCTGCCTACAATGAGCAGTTCTTC. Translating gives CASSLKGTSAYNEQFF.

The CDR3, as DNA: TGTGCCAGCAGCTTTATTCTTGGGGAGCAGTTCTTC. Protein sequence: CASSFILGEQFF. The rearrangement uses TRBV7-9 and TRBJ2-1; D uncertain. This CDR3 spans 12 amino acids. Trimming pared 3 bases from V and 10 bases from J, leaving 10 bases between. Per germline, CDR1 SEHNR and CDR2 FQNEAQ (reference sequence).

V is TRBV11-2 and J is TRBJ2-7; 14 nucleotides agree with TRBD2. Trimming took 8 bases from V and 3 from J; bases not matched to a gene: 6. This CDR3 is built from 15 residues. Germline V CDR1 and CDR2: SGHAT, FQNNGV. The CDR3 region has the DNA TGTGCCAGCCTTACCGGGACTAGCGGGAGCTACGAGCAGTACTTC. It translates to CASLTGTSGSYEQYF.

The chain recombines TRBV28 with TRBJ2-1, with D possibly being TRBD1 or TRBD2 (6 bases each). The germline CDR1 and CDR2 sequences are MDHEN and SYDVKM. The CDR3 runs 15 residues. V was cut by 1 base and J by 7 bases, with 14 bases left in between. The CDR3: CASSLLGGALNEQFF. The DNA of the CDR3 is TGTGCCAGCAGTTTATTGGGGGGCGCCCTGAATGAGCAGTTCTTC.

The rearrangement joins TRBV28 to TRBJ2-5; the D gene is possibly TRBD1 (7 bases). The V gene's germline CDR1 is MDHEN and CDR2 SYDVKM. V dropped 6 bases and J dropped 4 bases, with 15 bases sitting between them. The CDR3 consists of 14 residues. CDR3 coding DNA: TGTGCCAGCAGGCTTCAGGGGGAGGCAGAGACCCAGTACTTC. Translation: CASRLQGEAETQYF.

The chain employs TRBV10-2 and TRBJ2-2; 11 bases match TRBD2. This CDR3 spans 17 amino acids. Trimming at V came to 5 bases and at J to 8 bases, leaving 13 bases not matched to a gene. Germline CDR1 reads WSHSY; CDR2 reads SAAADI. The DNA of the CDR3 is TGCGCCAGCAGTCGAACTACTAGCGGGAGAAAAGTTGGGGAGCTGTTTTTT. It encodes CASSRTTSGRKVGELFF.

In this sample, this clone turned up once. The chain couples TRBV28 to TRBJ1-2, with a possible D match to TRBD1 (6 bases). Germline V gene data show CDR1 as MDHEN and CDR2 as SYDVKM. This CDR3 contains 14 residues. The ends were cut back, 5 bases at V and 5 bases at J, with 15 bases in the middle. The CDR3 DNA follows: TGTGCCAGCAGTCGAAACAGGGAGGGTTATGGCTACACCTTC. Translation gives CASSRNREGYGYTF.

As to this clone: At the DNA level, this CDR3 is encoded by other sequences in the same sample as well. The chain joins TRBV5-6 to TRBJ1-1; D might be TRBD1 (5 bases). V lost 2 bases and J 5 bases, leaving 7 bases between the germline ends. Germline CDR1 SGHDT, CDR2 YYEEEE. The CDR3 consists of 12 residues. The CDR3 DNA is TGTGCCAGCAGCTTCCAGGGTACTGAAGCTTTCTTT. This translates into CASSFQGTEAFF.

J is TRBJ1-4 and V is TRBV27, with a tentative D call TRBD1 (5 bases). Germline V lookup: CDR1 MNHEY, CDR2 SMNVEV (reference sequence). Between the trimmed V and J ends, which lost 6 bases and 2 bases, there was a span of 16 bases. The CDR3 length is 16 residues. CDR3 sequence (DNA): TGTGCCAGCAGCGGCCCTCGGGGGACGACTAATGAAAAACTGTTTTTT. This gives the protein CASSGPRGTTNEKLFF.

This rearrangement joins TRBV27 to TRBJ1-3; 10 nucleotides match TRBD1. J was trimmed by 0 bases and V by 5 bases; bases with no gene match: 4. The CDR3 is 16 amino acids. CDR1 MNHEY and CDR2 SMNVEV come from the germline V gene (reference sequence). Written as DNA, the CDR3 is TGTGCCAGCAGTCCCTGGACAGGGGGCTCTGGAAACACCATATATTTT. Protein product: CASSPWTGGSGNTIYF.

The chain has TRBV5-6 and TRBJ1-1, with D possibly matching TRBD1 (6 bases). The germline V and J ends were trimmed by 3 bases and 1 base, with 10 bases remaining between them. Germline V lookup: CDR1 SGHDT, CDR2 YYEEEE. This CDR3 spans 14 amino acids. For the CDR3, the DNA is TGTGCCAGCAGCTCCGAGGGACAGAACACTGAAGCTTTCTTT. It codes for CASSSEGQNTEAFF. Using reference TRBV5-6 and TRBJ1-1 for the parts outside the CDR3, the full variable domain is DAGVTQSPTHLIKTRGQQVTLRCSPKSGHDTVSWYQQALGQGPQFIFQYYEEEERQRGNFPDRFSGHQFPNYSSELNVNALLLGDSALYLCASSSEGQNTEAFFGQGTRLTVV.

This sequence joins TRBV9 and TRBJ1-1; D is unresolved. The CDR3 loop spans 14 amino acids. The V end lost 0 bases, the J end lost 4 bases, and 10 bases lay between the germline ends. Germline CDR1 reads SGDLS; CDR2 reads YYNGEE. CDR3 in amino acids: CASSVGVRSTEAFF. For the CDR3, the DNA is TGTGCCAGCAGCGTAGGGGTTCGGAGCACTGAAGCTTTCTTT. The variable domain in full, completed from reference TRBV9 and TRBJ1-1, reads DSGVTQTPKHLITATGQRVTLRCSPRSGDLSVYWYQQSLDQGLQFLIQYYNGEERAKGNILERFSAQQFPDLHSELNLSSLELGDSALYFCASSVGVRSTEAFFGQGTRLTVV.

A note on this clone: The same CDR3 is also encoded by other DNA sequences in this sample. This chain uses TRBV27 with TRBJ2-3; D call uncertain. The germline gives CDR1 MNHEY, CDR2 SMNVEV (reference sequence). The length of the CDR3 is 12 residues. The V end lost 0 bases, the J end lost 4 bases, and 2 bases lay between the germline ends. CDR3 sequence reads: CASSLSADTQYF. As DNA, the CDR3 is TGTGCCAGCAGTTTATCTGCAGATACGCAGTATTTT.

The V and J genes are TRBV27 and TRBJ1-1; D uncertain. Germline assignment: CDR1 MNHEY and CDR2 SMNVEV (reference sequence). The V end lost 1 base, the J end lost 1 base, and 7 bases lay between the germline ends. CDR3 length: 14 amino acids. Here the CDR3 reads CASSLFGGNTEAFF. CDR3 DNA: TGTGCCAGCAGTTTATTTGGAGGGAACACTGAAGCTTTCTTT.

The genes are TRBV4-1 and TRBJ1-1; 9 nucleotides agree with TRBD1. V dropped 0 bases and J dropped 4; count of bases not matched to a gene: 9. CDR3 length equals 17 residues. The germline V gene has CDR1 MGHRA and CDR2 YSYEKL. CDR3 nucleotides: TGCGCCAGCAGCCAAGATCGGACAGGGGTAGGGAGCACTGAAGCTTTCTTT. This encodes CASSQDRTGVGSTEAFF.

The CDR3 loop is CASSLAPQGAYTYEQYF. Here the CDR3 DNA reads TGTGCCAGCAGCTTAGCTCCTCAGGGGGCGTACACCTACGAGCAGTACTTC. V gene TRBV7-8 combines with J gene TRBJ2-7; TRBD1 matches 8 bases. This CDR3 has 17 residues. The trim removed 0 bases at V and 2 bases at J, leaving 9 bases unmatched. Germline-derived CDR1 and CDR2 are SGHVS and FQNEAQ.

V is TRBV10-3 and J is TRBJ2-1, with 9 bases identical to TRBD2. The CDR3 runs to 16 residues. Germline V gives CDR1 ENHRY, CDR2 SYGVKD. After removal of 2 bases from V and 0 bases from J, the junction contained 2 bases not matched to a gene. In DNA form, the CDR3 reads TGTGCCATCAGTGAGGGCGGGAGGGCCTCCTACAATGAGCAGTTCTTC. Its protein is CAISEGGRASYNEQFF.

The CDR3 region is CASSVVASGSETQYF. CDR3 bases: TGTGCCAGCAGCGTAGTAGCCAGCGGGAGTGAGACCCAGTACTTC. The V gene is TRBV9, the J gene TRBJ2-5; TRBD2 aligns across 8 bases. CDR3 length: 15 residues. Germline V gives CDR1 SGDLS, CDR2 YYNGEE. V dropped 0 bases and J dropped 5; count of bases not matched to a gene: 6.

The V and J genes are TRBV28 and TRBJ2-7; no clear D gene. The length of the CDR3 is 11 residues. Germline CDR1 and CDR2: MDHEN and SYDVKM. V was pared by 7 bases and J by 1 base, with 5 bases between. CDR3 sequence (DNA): TGTGCCAGCACCGGGTCCTACGAGCAGTACTTC. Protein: CASTGSYEQYF.

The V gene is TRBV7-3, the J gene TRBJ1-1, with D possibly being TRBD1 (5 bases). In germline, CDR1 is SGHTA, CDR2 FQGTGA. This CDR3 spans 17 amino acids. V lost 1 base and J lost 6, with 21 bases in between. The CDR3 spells CASSLSPLGRVAPEAFF. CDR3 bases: TGTGCCAGCAGCTTAAGCCCCTTGGGCAGGGTGGCCCCTGAAGCTTTCTTT.

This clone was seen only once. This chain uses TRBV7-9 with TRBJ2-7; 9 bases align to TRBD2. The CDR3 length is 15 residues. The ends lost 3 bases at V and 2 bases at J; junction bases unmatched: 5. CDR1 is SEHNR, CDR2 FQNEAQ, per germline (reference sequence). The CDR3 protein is CASSFSGSLPYEQYF. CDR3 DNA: TGTGCCAGCAGCTTTAGCGGGAGTCTCCCCTACGAGCAGTACTTC.

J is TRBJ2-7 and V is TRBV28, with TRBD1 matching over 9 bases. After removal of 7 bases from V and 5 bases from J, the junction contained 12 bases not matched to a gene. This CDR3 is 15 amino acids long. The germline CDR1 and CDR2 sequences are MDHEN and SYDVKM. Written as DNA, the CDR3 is TGTGCCAGCACCCCCATTCGGGACAGGGCCAACGAGCAGTACTTC. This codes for CASTPIRDRANEQYF.

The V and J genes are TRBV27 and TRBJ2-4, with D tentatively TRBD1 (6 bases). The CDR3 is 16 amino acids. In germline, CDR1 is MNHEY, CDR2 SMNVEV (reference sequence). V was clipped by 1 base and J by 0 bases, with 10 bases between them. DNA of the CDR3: TGTGCCAGCAGTTTATTTGGGGGCCCAGCCAAAAACATTCAGTACTTC. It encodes CASSLFGGPAKNIQYF.